Following are 17 T cell receptor beta chains from one sample sequenced in a study of cytotoxic CD8 clonotypes in ibrutinib-treated CLL. Sequencing was performed with immunoSEQ multiplex PCR; in TCRdb, only in-frame clones are kept and a portion is missing. Here the sample spans over 120,000 clones, about 80% being singletons. Sequencing used PBMCs, obtained after 24 months of ibrutinib treatment. The receptors come from a human donor with chronic lymphocytic leukemia.

The chain links TRBV28 to TRBJ1-4; no reliable D call. V was shortened by 4 bases and J by 3 bases, with 9 bases between the two germline ends. From germline, CDR1 is MDHEN and CDR2 SYDVKM. There are 14 residues in the CDR3. CDR3 sequence: CASSSAGANEKLFF. The CDR3 DNA sequence: TGTGCCAGCAGTTCCGCGGGAGCTAATGAAAAACTGTTTTTT.

The chain uses TRBV5-1 and TRBJ2-3; the match to TRBD2 covers 11 bases. CDR3 size: 16 residues. The germline V gene has CDR1 SGHRS and CDR2 YFSETQ. With 4 bases clipped from V and 6 bases from J, the junction kept 10 bases outside the gene matches. The CDR3 is CASSPPLAGVADTQYF. CDR3 DNA sequence: TGCGCCAGCAGCCCACCACTAGCGGGAGTGGCGGATACGCAGTATTTT.

J is TRBJ1-4 and V is TRBV5-6; D uncertain. The ends were cut back, 6 bases at V and 3 bases at J, with 15 bases in the middle. Germline V gene lookup returns CDR1 SGHDT and CDR2 YYEEEE. The CDR3 length is 15 residues. The CDR3 region is CASTLRSLANEKLFF. The DNA of the CDR3 is TGTGCCAGCACCCTTAGGAGTTTGGCTAATGAAAAACTGTTTTTT.

The J gene is TRBJ2-1, the V gene TRBV20-1; TRBD2 agrees at 7 bases. V trimming: 3 bases; J trimming: 10 bases; junction bases outside the gene matches: 3. The CDR3 has 11 amino acids. Per germline, CDR1 DFQATT and CDR2 SNEGSKA (reference sequence). CDR3 in amino acids: CSARAGVEQFF. CDR3 sequence (DNA): TGCAGTGCTAGGGCGGGGGTCGAGCAGTTCTTC.

The chain has TRBV6-5 and TRBJ1-1; TRBD1 is a possible D gene (5 bases). The germline V gene encodes CDR1 MNHEY and CDR2 SVGAGI. Deletions cut 2 bases from V and 5 bases from J, with 12 bases between. This CDR3 comprises 14 residues. CDR3 residues: CASSYGGWKTEAFF. As DNA, the CDR3 is TGTGCCAGCAGTTACGGGGGGTGGAAGACTGAAGCTTTCTTT.

This chain joins TRBV9 and TRBJ2-5; 8 nucleotides match TRBD1. There are 15 residues in the CDR3. The trim removed 4 bases at V and 2 bases at J, leaving 7 bases unmatched. CDR1 is SGDLS, CDR2 YYNGEE, per germline. CDR3 in DNA: TGTGCCAGCAGCCCCAGGGGGCAGAGGCAAGAGACCCAGTACTTC. It codes for CASSPRGQRQETQYF.

The chain combines TRBV6-5 with TRBJ2-1; 12 bases line up with TRBD2. From germline, CDR1 is MNHEY and CDR2 SVGAGI. Trimming cost V 4 bases and J 9 bases; bases outside gene matches: 7. The CDR3 consists of 15 residues. DNA for the CDR3: TGTGCCAGCAGTTCACTAGCGGGGGGCGGCAGTGAGCAGTTCTTC. It is translated as CASSSLAGGGSEQFF.

The chain employs TRBV11-3 and TRBJ2-7; 7 bases are a match to TRBD2. The CDR3 covers 12 residues. V dropped 1 base and J dropped 6; count of bases not matched to a gene: 0. CDR1 SGHNT and CDR2 YENEEA come from the germline V gene. CDR3 in amino acids: CASSLAGGEQYF. CDR3 DNA sequence: TGTGCCAGCAGCTTAGCGGGAGGCGAGCAGTACTTC.

The rearrangement uses TRBV28 and TRBJ2-7; D unresolved. The germline gives CDR1 MDHEN, CDR2 SYDVKM. The CDR3 runs to 13 residues. V lost 6 bases to trimming and J lost 1 base, with 10 bases between them. The DNA of the CDR3 is TGTGCCAGCAGCCCCGGACCATCCTACGAGCAGTACTTC. Its translation is CASSPGPSYEQYF.

This clone has just one count. Other DNA sequences of this sample code for an identical CDR3. This sequence joins TRBV6-6 and TRBJ1-2; weak D call: TRBD1 (5 bases). The CDR3 is 14 residues long. Germline CDR1 MNHNY, CDR2 SVGAGI (reference sequence). Trimming took off 6 bases at V and 7 bases at J, with 18 bases between the two ends. Here the CDR3 DNA reads TGTGCCAGCAGCCTAGGGGCGGGCGGAGGTGGCTACACCTTC. Translation gives CASSLGAGGGGYTF.

The count of this clone is one. The identical CDR3 is also encoded by other nucleotide sequences in the sample. V and J are TRBV18 and TRBJ2-1, with 7 bases aligning to TRBD2. CDR3 length: 16 amino acids. Germline V CDR1 and CDR2: KGHSH, LQKENI. Unmatched junction bases numbered 13, after V lost 2 bases and J lost 9 bases. The CDR3 sequence is CASSPRSGGVNGEQFF. In DNA form, the CDR3 reads TGTGCCAGCTCACCAAGATCTGGGGGGGTGAACGGTGAGCAGTTCTTC.

This clone was seen a few times. The chain is built from TRBV4-2 and TRBJ1-2; maybe TRBD1 (5 bases). Germline CDR1 and CDR2: LGHNA and YNFKEQ. The CDR3 extends over 14 amino acids. Trimming removed 1 base from V and 6 bases from J, with 12 bases in between. CDR3 sequence: CASSQGLGDHGYTF. CDR3 bases: TGTGCCAGCAGCCAAGGTCTGGGGGACCATGGCTACACCTTC.

The chain has TRBV7-2 and TRBJ2-1, with a weak D call TRBD2 (5 bases). The V gene lost 4 bases and the J gene lost 9 bases, with 10 bases spanning the gap. Germline CDR1 SGHTA, CDR2 FQGNSA. The CDR3 sequence is 12 residues long. The CDR3: CASSYLAGEQFF. Here the CDR3 DNA reads TGTGCCAGCAGCTACCTAGCCGGTGAGCAGTTCTTC. Combining the CDR3 with reference TRBV7-2 and TRBJ2-1 gives the whole variable domain GAGVSQSPSNKVTEKGKDVELRCDPISGHTALYWYRQSLGQGLEFLIYFQGNSAPDKSGLPSDRFSAERTGGSVSTLTIQRTQQEDSAVYLCASSYLAGEQFFGPGTRLTVL.

This clone was seen only a few times. V is TRBV2 and J is TRBJ1-5; a possible D gene is TRBD1 (6 bases). The V gene lost 4 bases and the J gene lost 11 bases, with 9 bases spanning the gap. The germline gives CDR1 SNHLY, CDR2 FYNNEI. This CDR3 is built from 11 residues. DNA for the CDR3: TGTGCCAGCAGTGGTGAGGGGGCCCAGCATTTT. It yields the protein CASSGEGAQHF.

The chain employs TRBV11-3 and TRBJ2-5; possibly TRBD1 for D (6 bases). Trimming shortened V by 1 base and J by 2 bases, and 14 bases separated the two germline ends. Germline loops: CDR1 SGHNT, CDR2 YENEEA. The CDR3 spans 16 residues. The CDR3 spells CASSLGPPGTQETQYF. The CDR3, as DNA: TGTGCCAGCAGCTTAGGGCCTCCCGGGACACAAGAGACCCAGTACTTC.

This clone has only a few counts. The chain has TRBV9 and TRBJ1-2; D gene uncertain. V was trimmed by 3 bases and J by 8 bases, leaving 8 bases between them. The length of the CDR3 is 11 residues. Germline V CDR1 and CDR2: SGDLS, YYNGEE. CDR3 in DNA: TGTGCCAGCAGCGGGCTGGGGGGCTACACCTTC. Amino acids: CASSGLGGYTF.

In this sample, this clone turned up many times. The V call is TRBV11-2, the J call TRBJ2-7; D ambiguous. Germline V lookup: CDR1 SGHAT, CDR2 FQNNGV. The CDR3 runs 13 residues. Trimming stripped 2 bases from V and 2 bases from J, with 7 bases between. The CDR3 bases are TGTGCCAGCAGCTTAAAACCGACCTACGAGCAGTACTTC. Translated: CASSLKPTYEQYF. Full variable domain (remainder filled in from reference TRBV11-2 and TRBJ2-7): EAGVAQSPRYKIIEKRQSVAFWCNPISGHATLYWYQQILGQGPKLLIQFQNNGVVDDSQLPKDRFSAERLKGVDSTLKIQPAKLEDSAVYLCASSLKPTYEQYFGPGTRLTVT.